The 11 T cell receptor beta chains listed next were all sequenced from one sample in a study of OX40 agonist ivuxolimab in advanced cancers. TCRdb keeps only in-frame clones here, not all; method: immunoSEQ multiplex PCR. The table shows more than 70,000 clones, with about 89% occurring only once. The specimen comprised CD4+ or CD8+ T cells sorted from blood, sampled in a trial of the OX40 agonist ivuxolimab. The source is an adult with an advanced solid tumor such as melanoma, head and neck, liver or kidney cancer.

This clone was recorded only once. V usage is TRBV2 and J usage is TRBJ1-5; weak D call: TRBD1 (5 bases). The germline V gene has CDR1 SNHLY and CDR2 FYNNEI. V was clipped by 4 bases and J by 4 bases, with 11 bases between them. This CDR3 has 14 amino acids. The CDR3 region is CASSGPTDNQPQHF. CDR3 DNA: TGTGCCAGCAGTGGGCCGACAGATAATCAGCCCCAGCATTTT.

In its sample, this clone was seen a few times. The V and J genes are TRBV5-1 and TRBJ2-2; 9 bases align to TRBD1. The CDR3 is made up of 16 amino acids. J lost 5 bases, V lost 0 bases, and 5 bases had no gene match. Germline values: CDR1 SGHRS, CDR2 YFSETQ. CDR3 amino acids: CASSLVYRGRTGELFF. The CDR3 DNA sequence: TGCGCCAGCAGCTTGGTATACAGGGGGCGGACCGGGGAGCTGTTTTTT.

The CDR3 nucleotides are TGTGCCAGCAGCCACAGGGGTACCGGGGAGCTGTTTTTT. As protein: CASSHRGTGELFF. The V call is TRBV28, the J call TRBJ2-2; 7 bases match TRBD1. CDR1 is MDHEN and CDR2 is SYDVKM in the germline V gene. Germline trimming cut 6 bases from V and 5 bases from J; bases unmatched to any gene: 3. This CDR3 has 13 residues.

The chain is built from TRBV4-1 and TRBJ2-3; D unresolved. This CDR3 spans 18 amino acids. The V end was cut by 2 bases, the J end by 0 bases, with 18 bases between. Germline loops: CDR1 MGHRA, CDR2 YSYEKL. The CDR3 here is CASSQRPLGASSTDTQYF. CDR3 DNA: TGCGCCAGCAGCCAACGCCCCCTCGGCGCTTCTAGCACAGATACGCAGTATTTT.

As DNA, the CDR3 is TGTGCCAGCAGCTTAATACCGGGACAGGGCACGAGAGGGGGAAACACCATATATTTT. Its translation is CASSLIPGQGTRGGNTIYF. This sequence joins TRBV28 and TRBJ1-3, with 9 nucleotides matching TRBD1. The CDR3 is 19 residues long. Germline V gene sequence: CDR1 MDHEN, CDR2 SYDVKM. J was trimmed by 4 bases and V by 6 bases; bases with no gene match: 19. Filled out from reference TRBV28 and TRBJ1-3, the complete variable domain reads DVKVTQSSRYLVKRTGEKVFLECVQDMDHENMFWYRQDPGLGLRLIYFSYDVKMKEKGDIPEGYSVSREKKERFSLILESASTNQTSMYLCASSLIPGQGTRGGNTIYFGEGSWLTVV.

The chain couples TRBV6-1 to TRBJ2-7; D gene uncertain. CDR3 length: 13 amino acids. Germline CDR1 and CDR2: MNHNS and SASEGT. The ends were cut back, 6 bases at V and 0 bases at J, with 9 bases in the middle. CDR3 region: CASRIQSSYEQYF. In DNA form, the CDR3 reads TGTGCCAGCAGAATACAGAGCTCCTACGAGCAGTACTTC.

This chain joins TRBV11-2 and TRBJ2-3; D is ambiguous. Germline V CDR1 and CDR2: SGHAT, FQNNGV. The CDR3 is 15 residues long. V was cut by 2 bases and J by 0 bases, with 9 bases left in between. The CDR3 region is CASSLLSPSTDTQYF. DNA for the CDR3: TGTGCCAGCAGCTTATTATCCCCGAGCACAGATACGCAGTATTTT. Full variable domain (outside the CDR3, taken from reference TRBV11-2 and TRBJ2-3): EAGVAQSPRYKIIEKRQSVAFWCNPISGHATLYWYQQILGQGPKLLIQFQNNGVVDDSQLPKDRFSAERLKGVDSTLKIQPAKLEDSAVYLCASSLLSPSTDTQYFGPGTRLTVL.

The V call is TRBV12-2, the J call TRBJ2-3; the DNA was not compared with TRBD2, the D call given in the table. TRBV12-2 is an annotated pseudogene. CDR3 length equals 16 residues. Here the CDR3 reads CASRPERRGDTDTQYF. The CDR3, as DNA: TGTGCAAGTCGCCCTGAGAGACGGGGGGACACAGATACGCAGTATTTT.

The chain links TRBV28 to TRBJ1-4; D ambiguous. The germline CDR1 and CDR2 sequences are MDHEN and SYDVKM. Trimming stripped 7 bases from V and 0 bases from J, with 9 bases between. This CDR3 region has 14 residues. CDR3 nucleotide sequence: TGTGCCAGCAATCGGTTTGCAACTAATGAAAAACTGTTTTTT. Residues: CASNRFATNEKLFF. Using reference TRBV28 and TRBJ1-4 for the parts outside the CDR3, the full variable domain is DVKVTQSSRYLVKRTGEKVFLECVQDMDHENMFWYRQDPGLGLRLIYFSYDVKMKEKGDIPEGYSVSREKKERFSLILESASTNQTSMYLCASNRFATNEKLFFGSGTQLSVL.

The CDR3 sequence: CASSRDRERGYTF. The DNA for the CDR3 is TGTGCCAGCAGTCGGGACAGGGAGCGCGGCTACACCTTC. The J gene is TRBJ1-2, the V gene TRBV2; 9 positions match TRBD1. With V trimmed by 5 bases and J by 8 bases, 6 bases remained unmatched. The CDR3 is 13 amino acids. Germline V gene data show CDR1 as SNHLY and CDR2 as FYNNEI.

This chain uses TRBV5-1 with TRBJ2-5; the D gene is possibly TRBD2 (6 bases). This CDR3 is built from 14 residues. Trimming left V 7 bases short and J 5 bases short, with 18 bases between. Looked up from germline, CDR1 is SGHRS and CDR2 is YFSETQ. The CDR3 sequence is CASAPGTPRETQYF. DNA for the CDR3: TGCGCCAGCGCGCCGGGGACTCCACGGGAGACCCAGTACTTC.